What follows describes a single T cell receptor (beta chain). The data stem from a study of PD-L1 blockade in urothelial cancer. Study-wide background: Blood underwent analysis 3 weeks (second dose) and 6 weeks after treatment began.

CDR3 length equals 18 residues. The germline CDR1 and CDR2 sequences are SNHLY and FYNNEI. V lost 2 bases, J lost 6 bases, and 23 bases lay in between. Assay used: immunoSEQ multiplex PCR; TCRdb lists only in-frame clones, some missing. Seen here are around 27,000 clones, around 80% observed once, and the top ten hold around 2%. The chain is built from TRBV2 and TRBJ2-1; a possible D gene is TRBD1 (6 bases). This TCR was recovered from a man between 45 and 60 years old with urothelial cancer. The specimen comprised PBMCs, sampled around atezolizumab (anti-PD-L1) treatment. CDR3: CASSEKDSPINQSNEQFF. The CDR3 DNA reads TGTGCCAGCAGTGAAAAGGACAGCCCTATCAATCAATCCAATGAGCAGTTCTTC.